Each of the 28 T cell receptor beta chains below was sequenced from the same sample in a study of metastatic and nonmetastatic thyroid tumors. TCRdb reprocessed the PCR reads using MiXCR. The sample lists around 50,000 clones; just under 30% were seen once. Until they underwent thyroid surgery, no patient had received any treatment. Source material: blood. The receptors originated from a female donor with papillary thyroid cancer or a benign thyroid nodule (not recorded which). Some clones in this sample may be carry-over from other donors' samples.

This clone was detected a few times. The gene calls are TRBV19 and TRBJ2-1; possibly TRBD1 or TRBD2 for D (5 bases each). CDR1 and CDR2 from the germline V gene are LNHDA and SQIVND (reference sequence). This CDR3 is 15 amino acids long. V shed 2 bases and J shed 1 base, with 9 bases lying between them. The CDR3 DNA is TGTGCCAGTAGTATACAGGGAGTATCCTACAATGAGCAGTTCTTC. Protein: CASSIQGVSYNEQFF. Supplemented by reference TRBV19 and TRBJ2-1, the full variable domain reads DGGITQSPKYLFRKEGQNVTLSCEQNLNHDAMYWYRQDPGQGLRLIYYSQIVNDFQKGDIAEGYSVSREKKESFPLTVTSAQKNPTAFYLCASSIQGVSYNEQFFGPGTRLTVL.

By share, this clone ranks as medium-sized. This sequence joins TRBV28 and TRBJ2-7; 8 positions match TRBD1. CDR3 length: 14 amino acids. The germline gives CDR1 MDHEN, CDR2 SYDVKM. The V and J ends lost 4 bases and 2 bases, in that order; junction bases with no gene match: 4. DNA of the CDR3: TGTGCCAGCAGTTCCGACAGGGGCGCCTACGAGCAGTACTTC. Encoded protein: CASSSDRGAYEQYF.

This clone has just a few counts. This chain uses TRBV27 with TRBJ2-7; a possible D gene is TRBD2 (5 bases). The germline gives CDR1 MNHEY, CDR2 SMNVEV (reference sequence). V was pared by 6 bases and J by 7 bases, with 13 bases between. The CDR3 has 12 amino acids. The CDR3 bases are TGTGCCAGCAGCCCCCCGGGAAATGAGCAGTACTTC. Translation: CASSPPGNEQYF.

This clone has only a few counts. The rearrangement uses TRBV6-1 and TRBJ1-5; perhaps TRBD1 as D (5 bases). Germline CDR1 is MNHNS and CDR2 is SASEGT. CDR3 size: 16 residues. With 4 bases removed from V and 6 bases from J, the gap between germline ends came to 19 bases. CDR3 in DNA: TGTGCCAGCAGTGGCGGGACGGACACGGGAGGTCAGCCCCAGCATTTT. This encodes CASSGGTDTGGQPQHF.

This chain links TRBV19 with TRBJ2-3; a possible D gene is TRBD1 (5 bases). V was shortened by 7 bases and J by 0 bases, with 14 bases between the two germline ends. Germline V gene sequence: CDR1 LNHDA, CDR2 SQIVND (reference sequence). CDR3 length equals 15 residues. CDR3: CASKKQDPSTDTQYF. The CDR3 bases are TGTGCCAGTAAAAAACAGGACCCTAGCACAGATACGCAGTATTTT.

The rearrangement uses TRBV7-3 and TRBJ2-3, with TRBD2 identical over 11 bases. Trimming cost V 5 bases and J 5 bases; bases outside gene matches: 6. Germline CDR1 and CDR2: SGHTA and FQGTGA. This CDR3 spans 15 amino acids. The CDR3 sequence is CASSRSGGAVDTQYF. The CDR3 nucleotides are TGTGCCAGCAGCCGTAGCGGGGGGGCCGTAGATACGCAGTATTTT. The variable domain in full, completed from reference TRBV7-3 and TRBJ2-3, reads GAGVSQTPSNKVTEKGKYVELRCDPISGHTALYWYRQSLGQGPEFLIYFQGTGAADDSGLPNDRFFAVRPEGSVSTLKIQRTERGDSAVYLCASSRSGGAVDTQYFGPGTRLTVL.

The chain uses TRBV6-1 and TRBJ2-7, with a weak D call TRBD2 (5 bases). Germline CDR1 and CDR2: MNHNS and SASEGT. Trimming stripped 7 bases from V and 2 bases from J, with 18 bases between. CDR3 length: 15 amino acids. The chain's CDR3 is CASTPGKTSPYEQYF. The CDR3 DNA follows: TGTGCCAGCACCCCGGGGAAAACTTCACCCTACGAGCAGTACTTC.

The chain carries TRBV6-5 and TRBJ2-3; D call uncertain. The ends were cut back, 0 bases at V and 5 bases at J, with 12 bases in the middle. This CDR3 region has 15 residues. Germline values: CDR1 MNHEY, CDR2 SVGAGI. This CDR3 is CASSYSRVVGDTQYF. DNA for the CDR3: TGTGCCAGCAGTTACTCACGGGTGGTGGGAGATACGCAGTATTTT.

Only a few counts were recorded for this clone. This sequence joins TRBV6-5 and TRBJ2-7; no clear D. CDR3 length: 15 amino acids. Germline V lookup: CDR1 MNHEY, CDR2 SVGAGI. Trimming cost V 2 bases and J 3 bases, with 14 bases left between them. CDR3 loop: CASSYGSLFRYEQYF. The CDR3 DNA sequence: TGTGCCAGCAGTTACGGGTCCCTTTTCCGCTACGAGCAGTACTTC.

This clone turned up a few times. The rearrangement uses TRBV6-5 and TRBJ2-2; D might be TRBD2 (6 bases). Trimming took off 2 bases at V and 5 bases at J, with 12 bases between the two ends. CDR1 is MNHEY, CDR2 SVGAGI, per germline. The CDR3 has 15 residues. CDR3 protein: CASSYKPRGTGELFF. The CDR3 DNA reads as TGTGCCAGCAGTTACAAGCCCCGGGGGACCGGGGAGCTGTTTTTT.

This clone was seen a handful of times. This rearrangement joins TRBV28 to TRBJ2-2, with D possibly TRBD1 on 6 matching bases. V shed 10 bases and J shed 1 base, with 19 bases lying between them. The CDR3 spans 16 residues. Germline V gene lookup returns CDR1 MDHEN and CDR2 SYDVKM. The CDR3 is CATRQDLLRNTGELFF. CDR3 coding DNA: TGTGCCACAAGACAGGACCTGCTGAGGAACACCGGGGAGCTGTTTTTT.

The V call is TRBV28, the J call TRBJ1-5, with 10 bases aligning to TRBD1. CDR3 length: 15 residues. J was trimmed by 1 base and V by 3 bases; bases with no gene match: 0. Germline V CDR1 and CDR2: MDHEN, SYDVKM. The CDR3 sequence: CASSLGQGSNQPQHF. In DNA form, the CDR3 reads TGTGCCAGCAGTTTGGGACAGGGGAGCAATCAGCCCCAGCATTTT. The variable domain in full, with the rest retrieved from reference TRBV28 and TRBJ1-5, is DVKVTQSSRYLVKRTGEKVFLECVQDMDHENMFWYRQDPGLGLRLIYFSYDVKMKEKGDIPEGYSVSREKKERFSLILESASTNQTSMYLCASSLGQGSNQPQHFGDGTRLSIL.

Here the CDR3 reads CASSRTPVGTDTQYF. The CDR3 DNA reads TGTGCCAGCAGTCGAACCCCGGTGGGCACAGATACGCAGTATTTT. The chain links TRBV6-4 to TRBJ2-3; D is unresolved. V was clipped by 5 bases and J by 1 base, with 13 bases between them. Germline V gene data show CDR1 as MRHNA and CDR2 as SNTAGT. The length of the CDR3 is 15 residues.

The chain joins TRBV6-2 or TRBV6-3 to TRBJ2-7; 11 nucleotides align to TRBD2. V shed 4 bases, J shed 5 bases, and the junction held 7 bases outside the gene matches. CDR1 and CDR2 from the germline V gene are MNHEY and SVGEGT. CDR3 length: 15 amino acids. In nucleotides, the CDR3 is TGTGCCAGCAGTTCCTCGACTAGCGGGAAGAACGAGCAGTACTTC. Translation: CASSSSTSGKNEQYF.

This clone was detected a few times. The V gene is TRBV6-1, the J gene TRBJ2-3; D is unclear. The CDR3 is 13 amino acids. CDR1 and CDR2 from the germline V gene are MNHNS and SASEGT. Trimming stripped 7 bases from V and 3 bases from J, with 11 bases between. CDR3 residues: CASIWSPTDTQYF. DNA of the CDR3: TGTGCCAGCATTTGGTCCCCGACAGATACGCAGTATTTT.

The chain joins TRBV20-1 to TRBJ1-5; D possibly corresponds to TRBD1 (6 bases). Germline V gene sequence: CDR1 DFQATT, CDR2 SNEGSKA (reference sequence). The CDR3 loop spans 14 amino acids. V dropped 2 bases and J dropped 2 bases, with 10 bases sitting between them. CDR3 sequence: CSARRGAGNQPQHF. The CDR3 nucleotides are TGCAGTGCTAGACGGGGGGCCGGCAATCAGCCCCAGCATTTT.

This clone has just a few counts. This chain connects TRBV9 to TRBJ2-2; maybe TRBD1 (5 bases). Trimming shortened V by 10 bases and J by 8 bases, and 9 bases separated the two germline ends. CDR3 length: 10 residues. Germline V CDR1 and CDR2: SGDLS, YYNGEE. The CDR3 region is CAGALGELFF. CDR3 nucleotide sequence: TGTGCCGGGGCTTTAGGGGAGCTGTTTTTT. Full variable domain (rest looked up from reference TRBV9 and TRBJ2-2): DSGVTQTPKHLITATGQRVTLRCSPRSGDLSVYWYQQSLDQGLQFLIQYYNGEERAKGNILERFSAQQFPDLHSELNLSSLELGDSALYFCAGALGELFFGEGSRLTVL.

The chain has TRBV24-1 and TRBJ2-7; 13 bases map to TRBD2. The CDR3 covers 16 residues. Germline CDR1 is KGHDR and CDR2 is SFDVKD. Trimming cost V 3 bases and J 4 bases; bases outside gene matches: 5. The CDR3: CATSDPGTSGIYEQYF. The CDR3 DNA reads as TGTGCCACCAGTGATCCCGGGACTAGCGGGATTTACGAGCAGTACTTC.

This clone appeared a few times. V is TRBV4-1 and J is TRBJ2-2, with TRBD2 identical over 9 bases. The CDR3 is 17 residues long. Losses at the gene ends were 5 bases for V and 4 bases for J; bases not matched to a gene: 11. CDR1 and CDR2 from the germline V gene are MGHRA and YSYEKL. Written as DNA, the CDR3 is TGCGCCAGCAGCTTAAGGGGAGCGGGAGGATCCACCGGGGAGCTGTTTTTT. Residues: CASSLRGAGGSTGELFF.

This clone appeared a few times. The genes are TRBV6-1 and TRBJ2-3, with D unclear. Trimming left V 5 bases short and J 2 bases short, with 11 bases between. CDR3 length equals 14 residues. The V gene's germline CDR1 is MNHNS and CDR2 SASEGT. The CDR3 here is CASSYSANTDTQYF. The CDR3 coding sequence is TGTGCCAGCAGTTACAGCGCTAACACAGATACGCAGTATTTT.

This clone was counted a few times. This chain uses TRBV7-2 with TRBJ2-1, with TRBD1 matching 7 bases. Unmatched junction bases numbered 5, after V lost 5 bases and J lost 7 bases. Per germline, CDR1 SGHTA and CDR2 FQGNSA. The CDR3 length is 13 residues. Written as DNA, the CDR3 is TGTGCCAGCAGCGACCACAGGGGAAATGAGCAGTTCTTC. As protein: CASSDHRGNEQFF.

The chain is built from TRBV7-9 and TRBJ2-2; 7 bases are shared with TRBD2. The CDR3 covers 15 residues. Trimming removed 6 bases from V and 2 bases from J; junction bases left unmatched: 6. Per germline, CDR1 SEHNR and CDR2 FQNEAQ (reference sequence). The CDR3 DNA reads TGTGCCAGCAGACCGGGACTACCTAACACCGGGGAGCTGTTTTTT. It yields the protein CASRPGLPNTGELFF. Drawing the rest from reference TRBV7-9 and TRBJ2-2, the complete variable domain is DTGVSQNPRHKITKRGQNVTFRCDPISEHNRLYWYRQTLGQGPEFLTYFQNEAQLEKSRLLSDRFSAERPKGSFSTLEIQRTEQGDSAMYLCASRPGLPNTGELFFGEGSRLTVL.

This clone has more than one count but fewer than ten. The chain carries TRBV5-1 and TRBJ1-6; D gene ambiguous. Trimming pared 0 bases from V and 13 bases from J, leaving 14 bases between. Looked up from germline, CDR1 is SGHRS and CDR2 is YFSETQ. This CDR3 region has 14 residues. The CDR3 nucleotides read TGCGCCAGCAGCTTGGACACTGGCGGAGGGCCCCTCCACTTT. It codes for CASSLDTGGGPLHF.

CDR3 amino acids: CASSQGLNSGVRYGYTF. DNA of the CDR3: TGCGCCAGCAGCCAGGGTCTAAACTCCGGGGTACGATATGGCTACACCTTC. The J gene is TRBJ1-2, the V gene TRBV4-3; D call uncertain. V lost 3 bases, J lost 5 bases, and 22 bases lay in between. Germline V gene data show CDR1 as LGHNA and CDR2 as YSLEER. The CDR3 has 17 amino acids.

This clone was counted only a few times. CDR3 bases: TGTGCCAGCAGCGCTTCTACAGGGACAACTAATGAAAAACTGTTTTTT. This translates into CASSASTGTTNEKLFF. The chain recombines TRBV9 with TRBJ1-4; D may be TRBD1 (6 bases). Trimming shortened V by 3 bases and J by 0 bases, and 12 bases separated the two germline ends. Germline V gene lookup returns CDR1 SGDLS and CDR2 YYNGEE. CDR3 length equals 16 residues.

This clone came up many times. The chain couples TRBV5-5 to TRBJ1-1, with D possibly matching TRBD1 (5 bases). The V gene lost 6 bases and the J gene lost 6 bases, with 18 bases spanning the gap. CDR1 SGHKS and CDR2 YYEKEE come from the germline V gene (reference sequence). This CDR3 contains 14 residues. CDR3 sequence: CASISRGGLAEAFF. In DNA, the CDR3 is TGTGCCAGCATCTCGCGTGGGGGGTTGGCTGAAGCTTTCTTT.

V and J are TRBV6-5 and TRBJ2-3; 10 bases align to TRBD2. The V segment lost 6 bases and the J segment 0 bases; nucleotides outside the gene matches: 6. Germline V gene lookup returns CDR1 MNHEY and CDR2 SVGAGI. The CDR3 is 16 amino acids. The CDR3 here is CASSQGLARSTDTQYF. In DNA form, the CDR3 reads TGTGCCAGCAGCCAGGGACTAGCGAGAAGCACAGATACGCAGTATTTT.

This clone was counted only a few times. This rearrangement joins TRBV6-1 to TRBJ2-7; D is tentatively TRBD1 or TRBD2 (5 bases each). Trimming removed 7 bases at V and 0 bases at J, with 13 bases between. Looked up from germline, CDR1 is MNHNS and CDR2 is SASEGT. The CDR3 has 14 residues. The CDR3 DNA reads TGTGCCAGCACCGGGGCAGGCACCTCCTACGAGCAGTACTTC. The encoded protein is CASTGAGTSYEQYF.